These 13 T cell receptor beta chains came from one sample sequenced in a study of PD-1 blockade in classical Hodgkin lymphoma. Libraries were prepared by immunoSEQ multiplex PCR; TCRdb keeps only in-frame clonotypes and omits some of them. This sample has tens of thousands of clones; 90% occur once, and the top ten carry about 15%. Time point in this sample: cycle 4 day 1 (C4D1), after less than 7 weeks of nivolumab. No patient escaped relapse after autologous stem cell transplantation, and brentuximab vedotin exposure varied. Sequenced material: peripheral blood mononuclear cells (PBMCs), taken before the fourth cycle of nivolumab. Receptors originate from a human donor with classical Hodgkin lymphoma.

This rearrangement joins TRBV11-3 to TRBJ2-7; TRBD1 aligns across 11 bases. Germline V CDR1 and CDR2: SGHNT, YENEEA. J was trimmed by 0 bases and V by 4 bases; bases with no gene match: 8. CDR3 size: 17 residues. CDR3 bases: TGTGCCAGCAGCTCGCCTGCGGGACAGGGGGACTCCTACGAGCAGTACTTC. Translated: CASSSPAGQGDSYEQYF.

The chain carries TRBV2 and TRBJ1-6; 8 nucleotides line up with TRBD1. This CDR3 is built from 14 residues. CDR1 and CDR2 from the germline V gene are SNHLY and FYNNEI. The V gene end was trimmed by 2 bases and the J gene end by 13 bases; junction bases not matched to a gene: 7. CDR3 sequence: CASSETGGAEPLHF. For the CDR3, the DNA is TGTGCCAGCAGTGAAACAGGGGGTGCCGAGCCCCTCCACTTT.

The CDR3 nucleotides are TGTGCCAGTAGCCCGGGATTTGAGACAGGAACTGGAAACACCATATATTTT. It is translated as CASSPGFETGTGNTIYF. The V gene is TRBV19, the J gene TRBJ1-3; a possible D gene is TRBD1 (6 bases). Germline V gives CDR1 LNHDA, CDR2 SQIVND (reference sequence). The CDR3 length is 17 residues. V was trimmed by 6 bases and J by 2 bases, leaving 20 bases between them.

This clone came up a few times. V gene TRBV6-4 combines with J gene TRBJ2-1; TRBD2 is a possible D gene (5 bases). Germline V gene lookup returns CDR1 MRHNA and CDR2 SNTAGT. V lost 6 bases and J 4 bases, leaving 19 bases between the germline ends. CDR3 length: 16 amino acids. The CDR3 loop reads CASSPGRLASYNEQFF. For the CDR3, the DNA is TGTGCCAGCAGCCCCGGAAGGCTAGCCAGTTACAATGAGCAGTTCTTC.

The chain is built from TRBV19 and TRBJ2-3; D may be TRBD2 (6 bases). V was shortened by 5 bases and J by 6 bases, with 15 bases between the two germline ends. The CDR3 sequence is 14 residues long. The V gene's germline CDR1 is LNHDA and CDR2 SQIVND (reference sequence). Here the CDR3 reads CASSSGLRRDTQYF. The CDR3, as DNA: TGTGCCAGTAGTTCGGGACTGCGTCGGGATACGCAGTATTTT. Supplemented by reference TRBV19 and TRBJ2-3, the full variable domain reads DGGITQSPKYLFRKEGQNVTLSCEQNLNHDAMYWYRQDPGQGLRLIYYSQIVNDFQKGDIAEGYSVSREKKESFPLTVTSAQKNPTAFYLCASSSGLRRDTQYFGPGTRLTVL.

The J gene is TRBJ2-3, the V gene TRBV18; TRBD1 might be the D (5 bases). This CDR3 has 15 residues. Trimming pared 3 bases from V and 0 bases from J, leaving 10 bases between. CDR1 KGHSH and CDR2 LQKENI come from the germline V gene. The CDR3 is CASSPDIRSTDTQYF. In DNA, the CDR3 is TGTGCCAGCTCACCGGACATACGTAGCACAGATACGCAGTATTTT.

The chain has TRBV7-6 and TRBJ2-1; 10 bases match TRBD2. V shed 3 bases and J 5 bases; nucleotides not matched to a gene: 4. The germline V gene encodes CDR1 SGHVS and CDR2 FNYEAQ. The CDR3 spans 15 residues. CDR3 residues: CASSFSGRRDNEQFF. CDR3 DNA sequence: TGTGCCAGCAGCTTTAGCGGGAGGAGAGACAATGAGCAGTTCTTC.

The chain links TRBV5-1 to TRBJ2-2; the match to TRBD2 covers 10 bases. Unmatched junction bases numbered 3, after V lost 4 bases and J lost 3 bases. The CDR3 consists of 15 residues. Germline V gene data show CDR1 as SGHRS and CDR2 as YFSETQ. The CDR3 DNA reads as TGCGCCAGCAGCAAGACTAGCGGGCACACCGGGGAGCTGTTTTTT. The encoded protein is CASSKTSGHTGELFF.

The chain employs TRBV6-6 and TRBJ2-5; no firm D call. Germline V gives CDR1 MNHNY, CDR2 SVGAGI (reference sequence). Trimming cost V 7 bases and J 5 bases, with 17 bases left between them. This CDR3 is built from 14 residues. The CDR3 spells CASTSSSAAETQYF. DNA for the CDR3: TGTGCCAGCACTTCCTCTAGTGCGGCGGAGACCCAGTACTTC.

This sequence joins TRBV5-8 and TRBJ2-5; no definite D call. Germline CDR1 and CDR2: SGHTS and YDEGEE. V shed 0 bases and J shed 2 bases, with 5 bases lying between them. This CDR3 spans 13 amino acids. The CDR3, as DNA: TGTGCCAGCAGCTTGGTTCAGCAAGAGACCCAGTACTTC. Protein: CASSLVQQETQYF.

V usage is TRBV7-3 and J usage is TRBJ2-1; D is tentatively TRBD1 or TRBD2 (5 bases each). V lost 0 bases and J 5 bases, leaving 11 bases between the germline ends. The CDR3 runs to 15 residues. Germline-derived CDR1 and CDR2 are SGHTA and FQGTGA. The CDR3: CASSLTRDPNNEQFF. The CDR3, as DNA: TGTGCCAGCAGCTTAACGAGGGACCCGAACAATGAGCAGTTCTTC.

The V and J genes are TRBV5-1 and TRBJ2-7; 8 bases align to TRBD2. With 0 bases clipped from V and 4 bases from J, the junction kept 3 bases outside the gene matches. CDR3 length: 14 amino acids. Germline V gene sequence: CDR1 SGHRS, CDR2 YFSETQ. CDR3 coding DNA: TGCGCCAGCAGCTTGGCGGGAGGGCCGTACGAGCAGTACTTC. Its translation: CASSLAGGPYEQYF.

This clone has just one count. The rearrangement joins TRBV2 to TRBJ2-1; D remains ambiguous. V lost 7 bases to trimming and J lost 7 bases, with 8 bases between them. Germline CDR1 SNHLY, CDR2 FYNNEI. This CDR3 is 11 amino acids long. Here the CDR3 DNA reads TGTGCCAGCAAGACGAGAAATGAGCAGTTCTTC. It is translated as CASKTRNEQFF.